These T cell receptor beta chains were read from a single sample in a study of blood T cell repertoires in COVID-19. The data were produced by immunoSEQ multiplex PCR, yet TCRdb's version contains in-frame clones alone and is incomplete. There are some 150,000 clones in the sample; less than 90% occur only once, and about 2.4% lies in the top ten. Sequencing was carried out using peripheral blood. These receptors came from a woman between 65 and 79 years old with acute or convalescent COVID-19. Both conserved end residues are part of each CDR3. The size of a clone is reported for some rows only, either as once, few or many, or as a class for expanded clones.

size: once; V: TRBV3-1/TRBV3-2; CDR3: CASRPAGQSTDTQYF
size: -; V: TRBV4-1; CDR3: CASSQDPGGATNEKLFF
size: -; V: TRBV6-2/TRBV6-3; CDR3: CASSYSGTASYEQYF
size: once; V: TRBV25-1; CDR3: CASSDLARSGNTIYF
size: -; V: TRBV3-1/TRBV3-2; CDR3: CASSQQEANSPLHF
size: few; V: TRBV7-2; CDR3: CASSLQANTEAFF
size: -; V: TRBV6-4; CDR3: CASSDSNRPTEAFF
size: -; V: TRBV7-2; CDR3: CASSLATGVGGYGYTF
size: once; V: TRBV5-1; CDR3: CASSRGTGSEKLFF
size: -; V: TRBV2; CDR3: CASSEQGVRVIGYTF
size: -; V: TRBV6-5; CDR3: CASSPPSSYEQYF
size: -; V: TRBV2; CDR3: CASSVTGVWDTEAFF
size: -; V: TRBV7-2; CDR3: CASSRAGGINIQYF
size: -; V: TRBV9; CDR3: CASSVEAGGPYGYTF
size: -; V: TRBV10-3; CDR3: CAIRASTDLNTEAFF
size: -; V: TRBV15; CDR3: CATSRDLRGQSNQPQHF
size: -; V: TRBV28; CDR3: CASSSSSQGRGTDTQYF
size: -; V: TRBV27; CDR3: CASSLSMWGQGSYEQYF
size: -; V: TRBV6-5; CDR3: CASSYRRQTLMGYTF
size: -; V: TRBV5-1; CDR3: CASKRDSSYEQYF
size: -; V: TRBV29-1; CDR3: CSVADNEQFF
size: -; V: TRBV29-1; CDR3: CSVEGLPSYNEQFF